These 23 T cell receptor beta chains share one sample of origin, sequenced in a study of OX40 agonist ivuxolimab in advanced cancers. Sequenced by immunoSEQ multiplex PCR; TCRdb stores in-frame clones only, minus some. The sample consists of about 80,000 clones, about nine tenths of them appearing once. The sequencing used CD4+ or CD8+ T cells sorted from blood, collected in a trial of the OX40 agonist ivuxolimab. The source of these receptors is an adult with an advanced solid tumor such as melanoma, head and neck, liver or kidney cancer.

This chain uses TRBV11-2 with TRBJ2-7; 10 nucleotides line up with TRBD2. Germline CDR1 SGHAT, CDR2 FQNNGV. The length of the CDR3 is 16 residues. J gave up 1 base and V 3 bases, and 6 bases lay outside the gene matches. This CDR3 reads CASSFLSGGPSYEQYF. The CDR3 DNA reads as TGTGCCAGCAGCTTCCTTAGCGGGGGGCCGTCCTACGAGCAGTACTTC.

The J gene is TRBJ2-2, the V gene TRBV4-2, with D possibly TRBD1 on 7 matching bases. The CDR3 length is 15 residues. Germline V gene lookup returns CDR1 LGHNA and CDR2 YNFKEQ. V gave up 0 bases and J gave up 6 bases, with 11 bases separating them. CDR3 sequence reads: CASSQEQGGPGELFF. CDR3 nucleotides: TGTGCCAGCAGCCAAGAGCAGGGGGGCCCCGGGGAGCTGTTTTTT.

The V gene is TRBV5-4, the J gene TRBJ1-2; the D is unclear. V dropped 1 base and J dropped 2 bases, with 12 bases sitting between them. The CDR3 spans 15 residues. CDR1 SGHNT and CDR2 YYREEE come from the germline V gene (reference sequence). CDR3 in amino acids: CASSLTAPGNYGYTF. In nucleotides, the CDR3 is TGTGCCAGCAGCTTGACTGCGCCGGGAAACTATGGCTACACCTTC.

V and J are TRBV6-1 and TRBJ1-3, with D possibly TRBD1 on 6 matching bases. Trimming cost V 5 bases and J 0 bases, with 8 bases left between them. The CDR3 sequence is 14 residues long. Germline loops: CDR1 MNHNS, CDR2 SASEGT. The CDR3 DNA reads TGTGCCAGCAGTACAGGGAACTCTGGAAACACCATATATTTT. Translation: CASSTGNSGNTIYF.

The chain combines TRBV4-1 with TRBJ1-5, with D tentatively TRBD1 (6 bases). This CDR3 has 17 amino acids. V was shortened by 1 base and J by 1 base, with 14 bases between the two germline ends. Germline V gives CDR1 MGHRA, CDR2 YSYEKL. The CDR3 protein is CASSQVPGTRSNQPQHF. In DNA form, the CDR3 reads TGCGCCAGCAGCCAAGTCCCCGGGACAAGAAGCAATCAGCCCCAGCATTTT.

This clone has only one observation. The chain is built from TRBV29-1 and TRBJ1-1, with a weak D call TRBD1 (5 bases). Germline V gene data show CDR1 as SQVTM and CDR2 as ANQGSEA. The CDR3 consists of 13 residues. V was pared by 3 bases and J by 0 bases, with 8 bases between. The CDR3 DNA follows: TGCAGCGTTGATCCGGGGGTGAACACTGAAGCTTTCTTT. Protein sequence: CSVDPGVNTEAFF.

This clone was detected only once. The chain uses TRBV27 and TRBJ1-1, with unresolved D. Per germline, CDR1 MNHEY and CDR2 SMNVEV (reference sequence). V shed 6 bases and J shed 5 bases, with 22 bases lying between them. The CDR3 is 16 residues long. CDR3 sequence: CASSPSSGNLMTEAFF. In nucleotides, the CDR3 is TGTGCCAGCAGCCCCTCGTCGGGGAATCTTATGACTGAAGCTTTCTTT.

The chain joins TRBV29-1 to TRBJ1-5; TRBD1 might be the D (6 bases). Per germline, CDR1 SQVTM and CDR2 ANQGSEA. Trimming removed 3 bases from V and 4 bases from J, with 13 bases in between. CDR3 length: 14 amino acids. The DNA for the CDR3 is TGCAGCGTTGAGGCTACAGGGCCTAATCAGCCCCAGCATTTT. Translation gives CSVEATGPNQPQHF.

The V and J genes are TRBV6-5 and TRBJ2-7, with D possibly being TRBD1 (5 bases). CDR1 is MNHEY and CDR2 is SVGAGI in the germline V gene. Trimming took 0 bases from V and 3 from J, leaving 15 bases between them. The CDR3 is 16 residues long. CDR3 in DNA: TGTGCCAGCAGTTACTCAACTGGACACGAACGCTACGAGCAGTACTTC. Translation gives CASSYSTGHERYEQYF.

The chain employs TRBV4-1 and TRBJ1-2; D call uncertain. Looked up from germline, CDR1 is MGHRA and CDR2 is YSYEKL. The CDR3 has 15 residues. Trimming took off 1 base at V and 3 bases at J, with 12 bases between the two ends. CDR3 nucleotide sequence: TGCGCCAGCAGCCAAGCTCCCCCGGCTTACTATGGCTACACCTTC. This encodes CASSQAPPAYYGYTF.

V and J are TRBV4-2 and TRBJ1-5, with a possible D match to TRBD1 (5 bases). The ends were cut back, 2 bases at V and 5 bases at J, with 10 bases in the middle. CDR3 length equals 14 residues. Germline V gives CDR1 LGHNA, CDR2 YNFKEQ. The CDR3 loop is CASSQPGTYQPQHF. The CDR3 coding sequence is TGTGCCAGCAGCCAACCCGGGACCTATCAGCCCCAGCATTTT.

CDR3 nucleotide sequence: TGTGCCAGCAGCCAGGGGGTGGGGGCGACCCCCACAGATACGCAGTATTTT. Its protein is CASSQGVGATPTDTQYF. The chain couples TRBV7-2 to TRBJ2-3, with 7 positions matching TRBD1. V shed 5 bases, J shed 2 bases, and the junction held 13 bases outside the gene matches. This CDR3 region has 17 residues. From germline, CDR1 is SGHTA and CDR2 FQGNSA.

This clone was counted a single time. This chain links TRBV11-2 with TRBJ2-3; D is undetermined. CDR1 is SGHAT, CDR2 FQNNGV, per germline. The CDR3 spans 13 residues. V was clipped by 5 bases and J by 9 bases, with 15 bases between them. The CDR3 DNA reads as TGTGCCAGCAGCCCCCCCTTATTGAACACGCAGTATTTT. Translating gives CASSPPLLNTQYF.

About this clone itself: One junction end disagrees with the germline gene, perhaps due to a read error. The chain carries TRBV7-7 and TRBJ2-7; D perhaps matches TRBD1 (6 bases). This CDR3 contains 13 residues. Germline CDR1 SSHAT, CDR2 FNYEAQ (reference sequence). CDR3 DNA: TGTGCTAGCAGCCCCAGGGGCGGGCGATCGCAGTACTTC. Its translation is CASSPRGGRSQYF.

The chain links TRBV9 to TRBJ2-7, with a tentative D call TRBD1 (5 bases). V lost 3 bases, J lost 1 base, and 11 bases lay in between. From germline, CDR1 is SGDLS and CDR2 YYNGEE. The CDR3 runs to 14 residues. In DNA, the CDR3 is TGTGCCAGCAGCGCGGTAGACAGTTCCTACGAGCAGTACTTC. Protein sequence: CASSAVDSSYEQYF.

The gene calls are TRBV2 and TRBJ2-7, with D maybe TRBD1 (6 bases). This CDR3 has 14 residues. Germline loops: CDR1 SNHLY, CDR2 FYNNEI. Trimming took 6 bases from V and 0 from J, leaving 12 bases between them. The CDR3 DNA reads TGTGCCAGCAGGGCGAGACAGGACTCCTACGAGCAGTACTTC. Translating it yields CASRARQDSYEQYF.

J is TRBJ2-5 and V is TRBV7-6, with 7 bases aligning to TRBD1. Losses at the gene ends were 5 bases for V and 2 bases for J; bases not matched to a gene: 8. CDR3 length: 15 residues. Per germline, CDR1 SGHVS and CDR2 FNYEAQ. The CDR3 here is CASSAWDRSQETQYF. In nucleotides, the CDR3 is TGTGCCAGCAGCGCGTGGGACAGATCACAAGAGACCCAGTACTTC. The variable domain in full, completed from reference TRBV7-6 and TRBJ2-5, reads GAGVSQSPRYKVTKRGQDVALRCDPISGHVSLYWYRQALGQGPEFLTYFNYEAQQDKSGLPNDRFSAERPEGSISTLTIQRTEQRDSAMYRCASSAWDRSQETQYFGPGTRLLVL.

This clone occurred once. The chain is built from TRBV5-5 and TRBJ2-7; D is ambiguous. V was clipped by 4 bases and J by 3 bases, with 11 bases between them. This CDR3 contains 13 residues. Looked up from germline, CDR1 is SGHKS and CDR2 is YYEKEE (reference sequence). CDR3 nucleotides: TGTGCCAGCAGCCTTGGTGCTGTCTACGAGCAGTACTTC. Protein sequence: CASSLGAVYEQYF. Looking up the rest from reference TRBV5-5 and TRBJ2-7 gives the full variable domain: DAGVTQSPTHLIKTRGQQVTLRCSPISGHKSVSWYQQVLGQGPQFIFQYYEKEERGRGNFPDRFSARQFPNYSSELNVNALLLGDSALYLCASSLGAVYEQYFGPGTRLTVT.

CDR3 nucleotide sequence: TGTGCCAGCAGGTCCCGGGGGGCCTACAATGAGCAGTTCTTC. It is translated as CASRSRGAYNEQFF. The chain couples TRBV2 to TRBJ2-1, with 7 nucleotides matching TRBD2. V trimming: 6 bases; J trimming: 2 bases; junction bases outside the gene matches: 4. The CDR3 is made up of 14 amino acids. Germline CDR1 SNHLY, CDR2 FYNNEI.

The chain couples TRBV6-1 to TRBJ2-7; D not resolved. In germline, CDR1 is MNHNS, CDR2 SASEGT. V lost 6 bases, J lost 3 bases, and 12 bases lay in between. CDR3 length: 13 amino acids. CDR3: CASSARRLYEQYF. DNA for the CDR3: TGTGCCAGCAGCGCCCGACGCCTCTACGAGCAGTACTTC.

The chain carries TRBV7-9 and TRBJ2-3, with 9 nucleotides matching TRBD1. Germline V gives CDR1 SEHNR, CDR2 FQNEAQ (reference sequence). The CDR3 extends over 15 amino acids. V shed 4 bases and J 2 bases; nucleotides not matched to a gene: 4. The CDR3 bases are TGTGCCAGCAGCTACAGGGGGCGCAACACAGATACGCAGTATTTT. Protein product: CASSYRGRNTDTQYF. Supplemented by reference TRBV7-9 and TRBJ2-3, the full variable domain reads DTGVSQNPRHKITKRGQNVTFRCDPISEHNRLYWYRQTLGQGPEFLTYFQNEAQLEKSRLLSDRFSAERPKGSFSTLEIQRTEQGDSAMYLCASSYRGRNTDTQYFGPGTRLTVL.

V usage is TRBV4-1 and J usage is TRBJ2-5, with D possibly being TRBD1 or TRBD2 (6 bases each). The CDR3 extends over 14 amino acids. Per germline, CDR1 MGHRA and CDR2 YSYEKL. The ends were cut back, 1 base at V and 5 bases at J, with 11 bases in the middle. The DNA for the CDR3 is TGCGCCAGCAGCCAAGGGGGGGCCGGGGAGACCCAGTACTTC. It specifies CASSQGGAGETQYF.

This clone was counted only a few times. This chain connects TRBV27 to TRBJ1-5, with D uncertain. This CDR3 spans 14 amino acids. Trimming took 3 bases from V and 0 from J, leaving 6 bases between them. The V gene's germline CDR1 is MNHEY and CDR2 SMNVEV (reference sequence). In DNA form, the CDR3 reads TGTGCCAGCAGTTTCGGCGTTAGCAATCAGCCCCAGCATTTT. It is translated as CASSFGVSNQPQHF.